This record covers a single T cell receptor (beta chain). Its antigen is currently unknown. The CDR3 runs to 15 residues. Germline lookup yields CDR1 SGHVS and CDR2 FQNEAQ. V dropped 5 bases and J dropped 5; count of bases not matched to a gene: 9. Extracted RNA was reverse transcribed into cDNA, the sequencing template. The table came from immunoSEQ multiplex PCR; TCRdb's copy has only in-frame clones and leaves some out. The repertoire holds about 120,000 clones, with more than 45% as singletons. This entry is derived from a study of CD8+ T cells in alopecia areata. Turning to the study itself: Treated patients took oral tofacitinib at 5 to 10 mg twice daily.

General study results and limits: For baseline CD8+ expansion, any link to response stays uncertain with one nonresponder.

Regarding treatment: oral pan-JAK inhibitor, 5-10 mg twice daily. Those with alopecia areata gave lesional scalp punch biopsies and peripheral blood. This sequence joins TRBV7-8 and TRBJ2-5; TRBD1 matches 9 bases. The clonotype was recovered from a human donor with alopecia areata. The specimen was CD4+ T cells sorted from blood, collected at week 4, from a patient treated with tofacitinib. This CDR3 is CASSPRDRVGETQYF. CDR3 in DNA: TGTGCCAGCAGCCCCCGGGACAGGGTGGGGGAGACCCAGTACTTC. Complete variable domain (other parts from reference TRBV7-8 and TRBJ2-5): GAGVSQSPRYKVAKRGQDVALRCDPISGHVSLFWYQQALGQGPEFLTYFQNEAQLDKSGLPSDRFFAERPEGSVSTLKIQRTQQEDSAVYLCASSPRDRVGETQYFGPGTRLLVL.